This TCR beta chain was sequenced for a study of cytomegalovirus exposure and HLA in healthy donors. The primer mix had 60 Vbeta and 13 Jbeta primers. This table comes from immunoSEQ multiplex PCR, and its TCRdb copy is limited to in-frame clones, with some not included. This table holds 150,000 to 200,000 clones, about 76% found once. To note about this clone: The same CDR3 is also encoded by other DNA sequences in this sample.

The clonotype originates from a male donor in good health and CMV-seropositive. The sample was PBMCs.

CDR3 bases: TGTGCCAGCAGCTCGACTAGCGGGGGGGGAGAGACCCAGTACTTC. Protein sequence: CASSSTSGGGETQYF. The chain uses TRBV7-8 and TRBJ2-5; 14 bases are shared with TRBD2. Per germline, CDR1 SGHVS and CDR2 FQNEAQ. V was pared by 4 bases and J by 4 bases, with 2 bases of the junction left unmatched. The CDR3 is 15 residues long.